This T cell receptor beta chain was profiled in a study of CD8 T cells in ankylosing spondylitis. This clonotype showed up many times. Each CDR3 protein is one row after TCRdb ran MiXCR on the 5' RACE reads. The data contain some 240,000 distinct CDR3 sequences, around 9.1% of them singletons. The CDR3 runs to 11 residues. Trimming left V 6 bases short and J 8 bases short, with 10 bases between. The origin of this receptor is a male donor with ankylosing spondylitis or in good health (not recorded which). This chain links TRBV12-3 or TRBV12-4 with TRBJ1-2; no reliable D call. Sample: blood, either unsorted or a sorted T cell fraction (not recorded which). CDR3 nucleotide sequence: TGTGCCAGCAGGACTCTATGGGGCTACACCTTC. Protein: CASRTLWGYTF.